This is a list of T cell receptor beta chains from one sample in a study of early T cells in non-severe SARS-CoV-2 infection. TCRdb fed the 5' RACE reads into MiXCR, producing one record per CDR3 protein. The sample carries about 49,000 distinct CDR3 sequences, less than 15% recorded once. The sample here was whole blood, taken at baseline. These receptors all stem from an adult who was a healthcare worker with PCR-confirmed SARS-CoV-2 infection or an uninfected control (not recorded which). Each CDR3 is given with its conserved first and last residue. The D gene is left open where the match is weak. For some rows the clone size is stated as once, few or many, or as a class when expanded; others skip it.

TRBJ1-2 TRBV28 few NA TGTGCCACCACGCAAAGAAGGCGGGGTGGCTACACCTTC CATTQRRRGGYTF
TRBJ2-3 TRBV7-6 many TRBD2 TGTGCCAGCAGCCCCCTTGCGGGAGGAACAGATACGCAGTATTTT CASSPLAGGTDTQYF
TRBJ2-5 TRBV7-9 few TRBD2 TGTGCCAGCAGCTCCAGTTCAAGCGGGGCCCACGAGACCCAGTACTTC CASSSSSSGAHETQYF
TRBJ1-4 TRBV7-6 NA NA TGTGCCAGCAGCTTATTCTTGGGCAATGAAAAACTGTTTTTT CASSLFLGNEKLFF
TRBJ1-3 TRBV18 NA NA TGTGCCAGCTCACCGGACAGCCCTGGAAACACCATATATTTT CASSPDSPGNTIYF
TRBJ1-5 TRBV6-6 few NA TGTGCCAGCAGTTACGGAGGGGAGCGCCCCCAGCATTTT CASSYGGERPQHF
TRBJ1-2 TRBV6-2/TRBV6-3 few TRBD1 TGTGCCAGCAGTTACTCCGACAGGGTCGGGAATGGCTACACCTTC CASSYSDRVGNGYTF
TRBJ2-5 TRBV6-6 many NA TGTGCCAGCAGCCCCTCGGACCCACTAGCAAGGGAGACCCAGTACTTC CASSPSDPLARETQYF
TRBJ2-1 TRBV6-6 many NA TGTGCCAGCAGTTACTCCGCCAATGAGCAGTTCTTC CASSYSANEQFF
TRBJ2-3 TRBV6-1 few TRBD2 TGTGCCAGCAGTATTAGGAGCGGGAGAACAGATACGCAGTATTTT CASSIRSGRTDTQYF
TRBJ2-2 TRBV7-2 few NA TGTGCCGTGGGCTGGAGTAACACCGGGGAGCTGTTTTTT CAVGWSNTGELFF
TRBJ2-7 TRBV28 NA NA TGTGCCACCCGGGCCCATACTATCTACGAGCAGTACTTC CATRAHTIYEQYF
TRBJ2-2 TRBV9 many TRBD1 TGTGCCAGCAGCGGAAAACAGGGGGCCACCGGGGAGCTGTTTTTT CASSGKQGATGELFF
TRBJ2-3 TRBV29-1 many NA TGCAGCGTTGCCTCCACAGATACGCAGTATTTT CSVASTDTQYF
TRBJ2-3 TRBV7-8 many TRBD2 TGTGCCAGCAGCTTCCTGACTAGCGGGTCGTACACAGATACGCAGTATTTT CASSFLTSGSYTDTQYF
TRBJ2-7 TRBV12-3/TRBV12-4 few NA TGTGCCAGCAGTGGACCAAGAGGGGGGTACGAGCAGTACTTC CASSGPRGGYEQYF
TRBJ1-2 TRBV19 many NA TGTGCCAGTAGTATAATAAGCGGGGTTTCGGATGGCTACACCTTC CASSIISGVSDGYTF
TRBJ2-2 TRBV7-8 few NA TGTGCCAGCAGCTTAGTGTGGTCCACCGGGGAGCTGTTTTTT CASSLVWSTGELFF
TRBJ2-3 TRBV29-1 many NA TGCAGCGTTGTCAGGGGAGCGGAAAGCACAGATACGCAGTATTTT CSVVRGAESTDTQYF
TRBJ2-2 TRBV7-8 many NA TGTGCCAGCAGCTTATTTCGGGCGAACACCGGGGAGCTGTTTTTT CASSLFRANTGELFF
TRBJ2-1 TRBV20-1 few TRBD2 TGCAGTGCTAGGGGGACTAGCGGGAGGGGTAATGAGCAGTTCTTC CSARGTSGRGNEQFF
TRBJ1-3 TRBV6-5 many NA TGTGCCAGCATTCACCACTCTGGAAACACCATATATTTT CASIHHSGNTIYF
TRBJ2-3 TRBV10-3 NA NA TGTGCCATCGACGGGGCAGGGCCAGATACGCAGTATTTT CAIDGAGPDTQYF
TRBJ2-1 TRBV19 many TRBD2 TGTGCCAGCACCGACGGGGGTAGCGGGAGGAATGAGCAGTTCTTC CASTDGGSGRNEQFF
TRBJ2-3 TRBV3-1 NA NA TGTGCCAGCAGCCAAGATCCCGGGGAGACAGATACGCAGTATTTT CASSQDPGETDTQYF
TRBJ2-7 TRBV28 NA NA TGTGCCAGCAGTTTACCAAGGCCCCGATGGGAGCAGTACTTC CASSLPRPRWEQYF
TRBJ1-3 TRBV7-9 few NA TGTGCCAGCAGCTTGGGCTCCCGGCGCTCTGGAAACACCATATATTTT CASSLGSRRSGNTIYF